The next 14 T cell receptor beta chains were all read from a single sample in a study of cytomegalovirus exposure and HLA in healthy donors. Primers: 60 Vbeta forward and 13 Jbeta reverse. Sequencing was performed with immunoSEQ multiplex PCR; in TCRdb, only in-frame clones are kept and a portion is missing. The sample comprises around 150,000 clones, approximately 83% of which are singletons, and about 3% rests with the top ten. The source material was PBMCs. Every receptor here comes from a male donor in good health and CMV-seronegative.

This clone appeared a single time. The chain joins TRBV7-3 to TRBJ2-3, with 9 bases fitting TRBD1. The CDR3 is 15 residues long. The germline V gene has CDR1 SGHTA and CDR2 FQGTGA. The junction had 7 bases not matched to a gene; V was cut back by 5 bases and J by 4 bases. CDR3 sequence reads: CASSQTGGAADTQYF. The CDR3 region has the DNA TGTGCCAGCAGCCAAACAGGGGGCGCGGCAGATACGCAGTATTTT.

This clone turned up a few times. The chain combines TRBV5-8 with TRBJ2-5, with 8 bases identical to TRBD1. The V and J ends lost 4 bases and 5 bases, in that order; junction bases with no gene match: 4. CDR3 length: 13 residues. The germline V gene encodes CDR1 SGHTS and CDR2 YDEGEE. The CDR3 sequence is CASSLGQAETQYF. CDR3 nucleotide sequence: TGTGCCAGCAGCCTGGGACAGGCGGAGACCCAGTACTTC.

V usage is TRBV7-8 and J usage is TRBJ1-1; D is uncertain. This CDR3 has 14 amino acids. From germline, CDR1 is SGHVS and CDR2 FQNEAQ. V gave up 3 bases and J gave up 3 bases, with 11 bases separating them. In nucleotides, the CDR3 is TGTGCCAGCAGCTTTAACCCTCGGGACACTGAAGCTTTCTTT. Translated, it gives CASSFNPRDTEAFF.

This clone was counted a single time. This sequence joins TRBV27 and TRBJ1-6, with 7 bases identical to TRBD1. Unmatched junction bases numbered 11, after V lost 4 bases and J lost 8 bases. From germline, CDR1 is MNHEY and CDR2 SMNVEV (reference sequence). The CDR3 consists of 16 residues. CDR3 amino acids: CASSSEGAVGHSPLHF. DNA for the CDR3: TGTGCCAGCAGTTCGGAGGGGGCGGTAGGACATTCACCCCTCCACTTT.

The sample holds a few counts of this clone. The gene calls are TRBV4-1 and TRBJ1-2; D perhaps matches TRBD1 (5 bases). Germline CDR1 and CDR2: MGHRA and YSYEKL. V gave up 2 bases and J gave up 3 bases, with 16 bases separating them. The CDR3 is 16 residues long. The CDR3 DNA sequence: TGCGCCAGCAGCCAACCTGAGGACAAATTTGACTATGGCTACACCTTC. Translation gives CASSQPEDKFDYGYTF.

The chain links TRBV27 to TRBJ1-2, with D possibly TRBD1 on 5 matching bases. V was pared by 2 bases and J by 6 bases, with 16 bases between. This CDR3 is 15 amino acids long. The V gene's germline CDR1 is MNHEY and CDR2 SMNVEV (reference sequence). Here the CDR3 DNA reads TGTGCCAGCAGTTTAAGAGCCACAGGAGAAGATGGCTACACCTTC. This sequence encodes CASSLRATGEDGYTF.

This clone was observed a handful of times. The CDR3 protein is CASSQENTGAKPQHF. CDR3 DNA: TGCGCCAGCAGCCAAGAGAACACAGGGGCGAAGCCCCAGCATTTT. The chain is built from TRBV4-3 and TRBJ1-5; TRBD1 agrees at 7 bases. CDR3 length: 15 residues. The ends lost 0 bases at V and 8 bases at J; junction bases unmatched: 7. CDR1 is LGHNA, CDR2 YSLEER, per germline.

This clone turned up a few times. Other DNA sequences in the sample encode the same CDR3. The J gene is TRBJ1-1, the V gene TRBV19, with D possibly being TRBD1 (6 bases). This CDR3 spans 13 amino acids. Deletions cut 6 bases from V and 2 bases from J, with 10 bases between. Germline values: CDR1 LNHDA, CDR2 SQIVND (reference sequence). CDR3 nucleotides: TGTGCCAGTAGGGTGGACAGAAACACTGAAGCTTTCTTT. Residues: CASRVDRNTEAFF.

V and J are TRBV28 and TRBJ2-5; D might be TRBD1 (7 bases). CDR1 and CDR2 from the germline V gene are MDHEN and SYDVKM. The V end lost 10 bases, the J end lost 4 bases, and 10 bases lay between the germline ends. The CDR3 is 11 amino acids. The CDR3 region has the DNA TGTGCCACAGGGGGGCGAGAGACCCAGTACTTC. This gives the protein CATGGRETQYF.

This rearrangement joins TRBV7-9 to TRBJ1-2, with D tentatively TRBD1 (5 bases). The CDR3 covers 15 residues. Germline assignment: CDR1 SEHNR and CDR2 FQNEAQ (reference sequence). V shed 2 bases and J shed 8 bases, with 18 bases lying between them. This CDR3 reads CASSLPGRGRSGYTF. DNA of the CDR3: TGTGCCAGCAGCTTACCCGGGAGGGGCCGATCCGGCTACACCTTC.

V and J are TRBV15 and TRBJ1-1; unclear D gene. Germline assignment: CDR1 LNHNV and CDR2 YYDKDF (reference sequence). V was clipped by 6 bases and J by 1 base, with 12 bases between them. The CDR3 has 14 amino acids. In DNA form, the CDR3 reads TGTGCCACCAGGAGGGTGTATGGGAACACTGAAGCTTTCTTT. Translation gives CATRRVYGNTEAFF. Complete variable domain (other parts from reference TRBV15 and TRBJ1-1): DAMVIQNPRYQVTQFGKPVTLSCSQTLNHNVMYWYQQKSSQAPKLLFHYYDKDFNNEADTPDNFQSRRPNTSFCFLDIRSPGLGDTAMYLCATRRVYGNTEAFFGQGTRLTVV.

The table lists this clone with a few counts. The V and J genes are TRBV20-1 and TRBJ1-1; D not resolved. Per germline, CDR1 DFQATT and CDR2 SNEGSKA (reference sequence). This CDR3 has 11 residues. Trimming removed 0 bases from V and 6 bases from J, with 5 bases in between. The CDR3 region has the DNA TGCAGTGCTAGAGATCTCGCTGAAGCTTTCTTT. The encoded protein is CSARDLAEAFF.

The chain joins TRBV2 to TRBJ1-4; 9 nucleotides match TRBD1. The V segment lost 7 bases and the J segment 7 bases; nucleotides outside the gene matches: 7. In germline, CDR1 is SNHLY, CDR2 FYNNEI. The CDR3 has 14 residues. The CDR3 nucleotides read TGTGCCAGCAACGGACAGGGGCCCGGTGAAAAACTGTTTTTT. Protein product: CASNGQGPGEKLFF. Variable domain in full (rest from reference TRBV2 and TRBJ1-4): EPEVTQTPSHQVTQMGQEVILRCVPISNHLYFYWYRQILGQKVEFLVSFYNNEISEKSEIFDDQFSVERPDGSNFTLKIRSTKLEDSAMYFCASNGQGPGEKLFFGSGTQLSVL.

The rearrangement joins TRBV7-8 to TRBJ1-1, with D perhaps TRBD1 (5 bases). The CDR3 consists of 13 residues. V was shortened by 5 bases and J by 6 bases, with 13 bases between the two germline ends. Germline values: CDR1 SGHVS, CDR2 FQNEAQ. The CDR3 nucleotides read TGTGCCAGCAGCAAAGGAGGGGACGCTGAAGCTTTCTTT. This encodes CASSKGGDAEAFF.